This TCR beta chain was identified during a study of read filtering for tumor transcriptome and immune sequencing. Study-level background: Revised staging placed roughly 8 patients in R-ISS I, roughly 17 in II, more than 5 in III. Whole-transcriptome libraries were prepared after DNase treatment. Study-wide results and caveats: RNA-seq captured clonotypes less deeply and reliably than IR-seq. The sorted CD138-negative fraction was a mixed bone marrow immune population, not purified T cells.

Germline V CDR1 and CDR2: DFQATT, SNEGSKA (reference sequence). This CDR3 is built from 16 residues. V was pared by 0 bases and J by 2 bases, with 15 bases between. Molecular barcoded adaptors covering alpha/delta and beta/gamma chains were used on 400 to 450 ng RNA. TCRdb fed the reads into MiXCR, producing one record per CDR3 protein. The data contain 46,000 or so distinct CDR3 sequences, roughly 19% of them seen just once; the ten biggest clones take up about 16%. This clonotype was observed at least ten times. The antigen remains unidentified. This clonotype was sampled from a donor at least 40 years old with multiple myeloma. The material sequenced was a population of CD138-negative cells sorted from bone marrow. The genes are TRBV20-1 and TRBJ2-3; D call uncertain. DNA for the CDR3: TGCAGTGCTAGAGATCGCCTTAGGACGGCCACAGATACGCAGTATTTT. Its translation is CSARDRLRTATDTQYF.